The rows below give T cell receptor beta chains drawn from one sample of a study of regulatory T cells in long-lasting Graves disease. TCRdb called the multiplex PCR reads again in MiXCR, with one record for every CDR3 protein. The data contain around 500,000 distinct CDR3 sequences, about a fifth of them seen just once; the ten biggest clones take up roughly 8%. The input for sequencing was peripheral blood mononuclear cells (PBMCs), taken when the disease was refractory, from a patient treated with antithyroid drugs. All receptors come from a female donor with Graves disease. CDR3s include the opening cysteine and the closing phenylalanine or tryptophan. D genes are given only for firm matches. Clone size appears in some rows only: once, few, many, or a class for an expanded clone.

V gene	J gene	D gene	clone size	CDR3 DNA	CDR3 protein
TRBV6-1	TRBJ1-1	-	many	TGTGCCAGCAGAAGGGACCGTGAGGGTGAAGCTTTCTTT	CASRRDREGEAFF
TRBV12-3/TRBV12-4	TRBJ2-7	TRBD2	few	TGTGCCAGCAGTTCCCGGGACTTAGCGGGAGCGTACGAGCAGTACTTC	CASSSRDLAGAYEQYF
TRBV6-1	TRBJ1-6	-	-	TGTGCCTGCAGTGGACTTCAATCGCCCCTCCACTTT	CACSGLQSPLHF
TRBV7-2	TRBJ2-5	-	many	TGTGCCAGCAGTGAGGGGGCCTTTGGAGGGGAGACCCAGTACTTC	CASSEGAFGGETQYF
TRBV19	TRBJ2-5	-	-	TGTGCCAGTAGTCGAGGGGGATTACAAGAGACCCAGTACTTC	CASSRGGLQETQYF
TRBV5-1	TRBJ2-2	TRBD2	-	TGCGCCAGCAAAGAACTAGCGCAGAACACCGGGGAGCTGTTTTTT	CASKELAQNTGELFF
TRBV11-2	TRBJ2-7	-	many	TGTGCCAGCAGCTTAGAGGTTAGCGGCTCCTACGAGCAGTACTTC	CASSLEVSGSYEQYF
TRBV6-9	TRBJ1-5	-	many	TGTGCCAGCAGTTACCCTAGGGCGTCTCGAGGTCAGCCCCAGCATTTT	CASSYPRASRGQPQHF
TRBV6-5	TRBJ2-2	-	many	TGTGCCAGCAGTTACGAGATCGCGAACACCGGGGAGCTGTTTTTT	CASSYEIANTGELFF
TRBV28	TRBJ2-7	-	many	TGTGCCAGCAGTTTAGGGACGGCGGGGTCCTACGAGCAGTACTTC	CASSLGTAGSYEQYF
TRBV5-6	TRBJ2-7	TRBD1	few	TGTGCCAGCAGCTTGGCCACAGGGGGCAAGTACTTC	CASSLATGGKYF
TRBV19	TRBJ1-1	-	-	TGTGCCAGTAGTATAGGGGGAACAGCTTTCTTT	CASSIGGTAFF
TRBV12-3/TRBV12-4	TRBJ2-5	TRBD2	many	TGTGCCAGCAGTTCGGGACTAGCGGAAGAGACCCAGTACTTC	CASSSGLAEETQYF
TRBV7-2	TRBJ1-2	-	many	TGTGCCAGCAGCTTAGGTGCACTCAACTATGGCTACACCTTC	CASSLGALNYGYTF
TRBV28	TRBJ2-5	-	many	TGTGCCACTCTGGGGCAACAAGAGACCCAGTACTTC	CATLGQQETQYF
TRBV20-1	TRBJ1-5	-	few	TGCAGTGCTAGTGAGGGGTGGAATCAGCCCCAGCATTTT	CSASEGWNQPQHF
TRBV5-1	TRBJ1-5	-	few	TGCGCCAGCAGCCCAGCGGGTGAGCGCAATCAGCCCCAGCATTTT	CASSPAGERNQPQHF
TRBV7-2	TRBJ1-4	TRBD1	few	TGTGCCAGCAGCTTAGTTGGCAGGGGGCACGAAAAACTGTTTTTT	CASSLVGRGHEKLFF
TRBV6-1	TRBJ2-7	-	many	TGTGCCAGCGAGGCGGCTGAATACTCCTACGAGCAGTACTTC	CASEAAEYSYEQYF
TRBV7-2	TRBJ1-1	-	few	TGTGCCAGCAGCTTGTGGGATGGGGACACTGAAGCTTTCTTT	CASSLWDGDTEAFF
TRBV27	TRBJ2-6	TRBD1	few	TGTGCCAGCATGACAGGGAGCCACTCTGGGGCCAACGTCCTGACTTTC	CASMTGSHSGANVLTF
TRBV4-3	TRBJ2-7	-	-	TGCGCCAGCAGCCCGGACGGCGTCGGGGAGCAGTACTTC	CASSPDGVGEQYF
TRBV20-1	TRBJ2-3	TRBD2	few	TGCAGTGCTAGAGGGCTAGCGGGAGGGGATAGCACAGATACGCAGTATTTT	CSARGLAGGDSTDTQYF
TRBV19	TRBJ1-2	-	-	TGTGCCAGTAGGCCCGGGACACATGGCTACACCTTC	CASRPGTHGYTF
TRBV7-2	TRBJ2-4	-	many	TGTGCCAGCAGCTTAGTCCGGGGCATTCAGTACTTC	CASSLVRGIQYF
TRBV5-4	TRBJ1-2	TRBD1	-	TGTGCCAGCAGCTTGGAGACAGGGCGAGGGGTAAACTATGGCTACACCTTC	CASSLETGRGVNYGYTF
TRBV13	TRBJ2-7	TRBD1	few	TGTGCCAGCAGCGTTACAGGGGGGTCCTACGAGCAGTACTTC	CASSVTGGSYEQYF
TRBV4-3	TRBJ2-7	-	few	TGCGCCAGCAGCCAAGATGCGCGGGGCAACTACGAGCAGTACTTC	CASSQDARGNYEQYF
TRBV5-1	TRBJ1-2	-	once	TGCGCCAGCAGCCGGGACGATGTAGTAGGCTGCACCTTC	CASSRDDVVGCTF
TRBV5-5	TRBJ1-3	-	few	TGTGCCAGCAGCCAACAAGTAACTGGAAACACCATATATTTT	CASSQQVTGNTIYF
TRBV19	TRBJ1-2	-	-	TGTGCCAGTAGTCAACTAGTCTCCAGGGGAGGCTACACCTTC	CASSQLVSRGGYTF
TRBV7-2	TRBJ2-5	TRBD2	many	TGTGCCAGCAGCTTACTAGCGGCGCAAGAGACCCAGTACTTC	CASSLLAAQETQYF
TRBV28	TRBJ1-5	-	many	TGTGCCAGCAGTCCAAGGGCAGGTATGATGGGTCAGCCCCAGCATTTT	CASSPRAGMMGQPQHF
TRBV19	TRBJ2-2	TRBD1	-	TGTGCCAGTAGTATAAGAGGGGGCGCCGGGGAGCTGTTTTTT	CASSIRGGAGELFF
TRBV11-2	TRBJ2-7	TRBD1	many	TGTGCCAGCAGCTTAGAGAGGGGGCTGAACTACGAGCAGTACTTC	CASSLERGLNYEQYF
TRBV12-3/TRBV12-4	TRBJ2-2	TRBD2	many	TGTGCCAGCAGCTACGCGGGGGGGGCCGGGGAGCTGTTTTTT	CASSYAGGAGELFF
TRBV11-2	TRBJ2-7	-	many	TGTGCCAGCAGCCTCCGGGCGAGAGCGTACGAGCAGTACTTC	CASSLRARAYEQYF
TRBV7-3	TRBJ2-2	-	-	TGTGCCAGCAGCTTAAAGGGAGGTACCGGGGAGCTGTTTTTT	CASSLKGGTGELFF
TRBV30	TRBJ1-2	-	many	TGTGCCTGGAGTGTATATGCAGGGGATGACTATGGCTACACCTTC	CAWSVYAGDDYGYTF
TRBV6-1	TRBJ2-5	-	many	TGTGCCAGCAGACCCACACAGGGAATACCGGTCCAAGAGACCCAGTACTTC	CASRPTQGIPVQETQYF
TRBV6-1	TRBJ2-2	-	-	TGTGCCAGCTCTAGGATTGTGGCCGGGGAGCTGTTTTTT	CASSRIVAGELFF
TRBV10-3	TRBJ2-7	-	-	TGTGCCATCAGTAAGTCCGCAGGTCGGAACGAGCAGTACTTC	CAISKSAGRNEQYF
TRBV6-2/TRBV6-3	TRBJ1-1	-	few	TGTGCCAGCAGTTATTCGGGCGTTGCTTTCTTT	CASSYSGVAFF
TRBV4-3	TRBJ2-7	-	few	TGCGCCAGCAGCCAAGAGCAGGGTGTCTATCGCGAGCAGTACTTC	CASSQEQGVYREQYF
TRBV6-1	TRBJ1-2	-	many	TGTGCCAGCAGCACAGGGACGGTTGGCTACACCTTC	CASSTGTVGYTF
TRBV20-1	TRBJ2-4	-	many	TGCAGTGCGCGCTCCCCCTGGGCGTTAGAAATTCAGTACTTC	CSARSPWALEIQYF
TRBV6-2/TRBV6-3	TRBJ1-5	-	few	TGTGCCAGCAGCGCACGTTCAACGAGCAATCAGCCCCAGCATTTT	CASSARSTSNQPQHF
TRBV29-1	TRBJ2-6	-	few	TGCAGCGTTGAAGTATTCGGAAACAGGCGTTCTGGGGCCAACGTCCTGACTTTC	CSVEVFGNRRSGANVLTF
TRBV30	TRBJ2-7	-	many	TGTGCCTGGAATTCGGGATCCTACGAGCAGTACTTC	CAWNSGSYEQYF
TRBV11-1	TRBJ2-1	TRBD2	few	TGTGCCAGCAGCTTAGAGCGGGGGGACCCGGAGCAGTTCTTC	CASSLERGDPEQFF
TRBV6-1	TRBJ1-1	-	many	TGTGCCAGCTGCACCCGGGCACAGAGCACTGAAGCTTTCTTT	CASCTRAQSTEAFF
TRBV2	TRBJ2-2	-	many	TGTGCCAGCAGTGACCCTACACAGCTCAGGGAGCTGTTTTTT	CASSDPTQLRELFF
TRBV29-1	TRBJ2-3	-	-	TGCAGCGTTGAGGCTAGCGAGAGGGCCGGAGATACGCAGTATTTT	CSVEASERAGDTQYF
TRBV11-2	TRBJ2-3	TRBD2	once	TGTGCCAGCAGCTTAGGAACTAGCGTTAGCACAGATACGCAGTATTTT	CASSLGTSVSTDTQYF
TRBV6-1	TRBJ1-2	TRBD1	many	TGTGCCAGCGAGGGACAGGGCTATGGCTACACCTTC	CASEGQGYGYTF
TRBV30	TRBJ2-6	TRBD1	many	TGTGCCTGGAGCACAGGGGGCGCTGGGGCCAACGTCCTGACTTTC	CAWSTGGAGANVLTF
TRBV29-1	TRBJ2-5	-	many	TGCAGCGTAGGGGCATCGGGCCAAGAGACCCAGTACTTC	CSVGASGQETQYF
TRBV5-1	TRBJ1-1	TRBD1	many	TGCGCCAGCAGCCACGCGGGACAGCCACTCCCAAACACTGAAGCTTTCTTT	CASSHAGQPLPNTEAFF